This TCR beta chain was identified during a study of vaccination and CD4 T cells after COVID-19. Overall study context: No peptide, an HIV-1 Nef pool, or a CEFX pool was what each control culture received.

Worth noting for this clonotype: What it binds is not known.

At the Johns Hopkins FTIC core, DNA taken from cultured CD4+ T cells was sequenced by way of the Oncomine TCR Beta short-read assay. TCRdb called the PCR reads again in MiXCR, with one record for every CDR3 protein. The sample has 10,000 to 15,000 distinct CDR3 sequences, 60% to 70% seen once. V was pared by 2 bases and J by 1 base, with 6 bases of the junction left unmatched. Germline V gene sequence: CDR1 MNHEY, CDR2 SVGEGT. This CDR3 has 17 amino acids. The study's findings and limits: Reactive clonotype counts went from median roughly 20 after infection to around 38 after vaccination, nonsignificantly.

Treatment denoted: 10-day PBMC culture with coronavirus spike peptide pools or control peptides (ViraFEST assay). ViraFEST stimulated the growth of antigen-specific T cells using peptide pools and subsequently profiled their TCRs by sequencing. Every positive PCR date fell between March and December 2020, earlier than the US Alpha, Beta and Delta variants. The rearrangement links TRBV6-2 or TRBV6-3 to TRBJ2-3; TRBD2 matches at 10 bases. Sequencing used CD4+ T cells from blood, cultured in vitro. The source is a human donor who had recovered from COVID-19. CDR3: CASSYERGGRRTDTQYF. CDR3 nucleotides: TGTGCCAGCAGTTACGAGCGGGGGGGCCGTCGCACAGATACGCAGTATTTT.